A single sample gave rise to the 19 T cell receptor beta chains below, sequenced in a study of blood T cell repertoires in COVID-19. Only in-frame clones appear in the TCRdb table, and some are missing; sequencing was by immunoSEQ multiplex PCR. The repertoire holds approximately 130,000 clones, with approximately 68% as singletons. Specimen: peripheral blood. The receptors derive from a woman aged 70-85 years with acute or convalescent COVID-19.

The chain joins TRBV6-1 to TRBJ1-5, with 9 bases identical to TRBD1. V was clipped by 5 bases and J by 7 bases; unmatched bases: 9. The CDR3 totals 15 residues. The germline gives CDR1 MNHNS, CDR2 SASEGT. CDR3 residues: CASSPPGQGNQPQHF. CDR3 nucleotides: TGTGCCAGCAGTCCACCGGGACAGGGTAACCAGCCCCAGCATTTT.

The rearrangement links TRBV7-6 to TRBJ2-3; D gene unclear. The CDR3 has 13 amino acids. Looked up from germline, CDR1 is SGHVS and CDR2 is FNYEAQ. V gave up 5 bases and J gave up 6 bases, with 12 bases separating them. DNA of the CDR3: TGTGCCAGCAGCCCGTCGGAGATTGATACGCAGTATTTT. This gives the protein CASSPSEIDTQYF.

The J gene is TRBJ1-4, the V gene TRBV25-1; the match to TRBD1 covers 7 bases. Looked up from germline, CDR1 is MGHDK and CDR2 is SYGVNS. V shed 1 base and J 5 bases; nucleotides not matched to a gene: 10. The CDR3 is 17 amino acids. As DNA, the CDR3 is TGTGCCAGCAGTGAATGGCACCAGACAGGGCAAAATGAAAAACTGTTTTTT. Its translation is CASSEWHQTGQNEKLFF.

This clone was seen only once. The chain couples TRBV19 to TRBJ1-6; perhaps TRBD1 as D (6 bases). CDR1 and CDR2 from the germline V gene are LNHDA and SQIVND (reference sequence). V lost 3 bases to trimming and J lost 8 bases, with 14 bases between them. CDR3 length equals 15 residues. The CDR3 region is CASSMGTRRDSPLHF. In DNA form, the CDR3 reads TGTGCCAGTAGTATGGGGACAAGGCGAGATTCACCCCTCCACTTT. The full variable domain, in which reference TRBV19 and TRBJ1-6 provide the parts outside the CDR3, is DGGITQSPKYLFRKEGQNVTLSCEQNLNHDAMYWYRQDPGQGLRLIYYSQIVNDFQKGDIAEGYSVSREKKESFPLTVTSAQKNPTAFYLCASSMGTRRDSPLHFGNGTRLTVT.

V and J are TRBV7-6 and TRBJ2-5, with TRBD2 identical over 12 bases. The CDR3 has 18 residues. Germline V gene data show CDR1 as SGHVS and CDR2 as FNYEAQ. The V segment lost 2 bases and the J segment 3 bases; nucleotides outside the gene matches: 10. As DNA, the CDR3 is TGTGCCAGCAGCTTATTGGGGCCGACTAGCGGGAGAGAAGAGACCCAGTACTTC. Translated: CASSLLGPTSGREETQYF.

V usage is TRBV5-1 and J usage is TRBJ2-5; no firm D call. Germline assignment: CDR1 SGHRS and CDR2 YFSETQ. The CDR3 has 14 residues. V shed 2 bases and J shed 2 bases, with 10 bases lying between them. The CDR3 region has the DNA TGCGCCAGCAGCTTTGGCCAGGTACAAGAGACCCAGTACTTC. The encoded protein is CASSFGQVQETQYF.

V gene TRBV27 combines with J gene TRBJ2-5; D perhaps matches TRBD1 (6 bases). Germline V gene sequence: CDR1 MNHEY, CDR2 SMNVEV (reference sequence). Trimming took 4 bases from V and 3 from J, leaving 15 bases between them. The CDR3 loop spans 15 amino acids. The DNA of the CDR3 is TGTGCCAGCAGTTCGCTCGGACAGACAGAAGAGACCCAGTACTTC. Protein sequence: CASSSLGQTEETQYF.

Notes on this clone: Other DNA sequences in the same sample also yield this CDR3. The chain uses TRBV6-6 and TRBJ1-1, with TRBD1 matching over 11 bases. The CDR3 has 15 residues. V dropped 2 bases and J dropped 3; count of bases not matched to a gene: 2. Germline V gene sequence: CDR1 MNHNY, CDR2 SVGAGI (reference sequence). In DNA, the CDR3 is TGTGCCAGCAGTTACCGGGGACAGGGGGACACTGAAGCTTTCTTT. Translation gives CASSYRGQGDTEAFF.

The gene calls are TRBV6-6 and TRBJ1-1; no definite D call. The CDR3 loop spans 13 amino acids. Germline V gene lookup returns CDR1 MNHNY and CDR2 SVGAGI (reference sequence). V shed 5 bases and J shed 2 bases, with 9 bases lying between them. The CDR3 DNA follows: TGTGCCAGCAGTCACACAGCTAACACTGAAGCTTTCTTT. Protein sequence: CASSHTANTEAFF.

The table lists this clone with a few counts. The chain couples TRBV6-5 to TRBJ1-5, with a tentative D call TRBD1 (5 bases). Trimming shortened V by 9 bases and J by 3 bases, and 15 bases separated the two germline ends. There are 14 residues in the CDR3. Per the germline V gene, CDR1 is MNHEY and CDR2 is SVGAGI. The DNA for the CDR3 is TGTGCCAGTCTCTGGGGGGGGAACAATCAGCCCCAGCATTTT. It encodes CASLWGGNNQPQHF.

This clone was recorded a few times. CDR3 bases: TGTGCCCCCAGGTGGGGTAGGACTTACGAGCAGTACTTC. Translated, it gives CAPRWGRTYEQYF. The V and J genes are TRBV7-9 and TRBJ2-7, with a possible D match to TRBD2 (5 bases). The CDR3 is made up of 13 amino acids. The V gene lost 11 bases and the J gene lost 4 bases, with 18 bases spanning the gap. CDR1 and CDR2 from the germline V gene are SEHNR and FQNEAQ (reference sequence).

This clone was seen a few times. V is TRBV4-3 and J is TRBJ1-2; tentative D call: TRBD1 (6 bases). This CDR3 has 13 amino acids. Germline V gives CDR1 LGHNA, CDR2 YSLEER. V lost 3 bases, J lost 4 bases, and 9 bases lay in between. The DNA for the CDR3 is TGCGCCAGCAGCCATCCAGGGGCCTATGGCTACACCTTC. Its translation: CASSHPGAYGYTF.

The chain employs TRBV4-3 and TRBJ2-1, with TRBD1 identical over 7 bases. Germline CDR1 is LGHNA and CDR2 is YSLEER. With 4 bases clipped from V and 5 bases from J, the junction kept 8 bases outside the gene matches. The CDR3 is 15 amino acids. The CDR3 is CASSRNRDRDNEQFF. The CDR3 bases are TGCGCCAGCAGCCGCAACCGGGACAGAGACAATGAGCAGTTCTTC.

The genes are TRBV18 and TRBJ1-1, with D possibly TRBD1 on 5 matching bases. CDR1 and CDR2 from the germline V gene are KGHSH and LQKENI. V was shortened by 2 bases and J by 5 bases, with 12 bases between the two germline ends. The CDR3 sequence is 14 residues long. Here the CDR3 DNA reads TGTGCCAGCTCACCAAGGGGCCAGCAAACTGAAGCTTTCTTT. Its protein product is CASSPRGQQTEAFF.

V usage is TRBV21-1 and J usage is TRBJ1-4. TRBV21-1 is deemed a pseudogene. CDR3 length: 15 amino acids. Here the CDR3 DNA reads TGTGCCAGCAGCAAAGGAGTGTCCGATCGCGAAAAACTGTTTTTT. Its translation is CASSKGVSDREKLFF.

This clone was detected only a few times. The chain carries TRBV19 and TRBJ1-1; possible D gene TRBD1, 5 bases. This CDR3 is built from 15 residues. CDR1 is LNHDA, CDR2 SQIVND, per germline (reference sequence). Trimming shortened V by 3 bases and J by 3 bases, and 14 bases separated the two germline ends. CDR3 loop: CASSIYPGLDTEAFF. CDR3 DNA sequence: TGTGCCAGTAGTATTTACCCAGGGCTAGACACTGAAGCTTTCTTT.

This clone was counted many times. The V call is TRBV7-2, the J call TRBJ2-1; D not certain. Germline assignment: CDR1 SGHTA and CDR2 FQGNSA. V lost 6 bases and J lost 4, with 4 bases in between. This CDR3 comprises 11 residues. The DNA for the CDR3 is TGTGCCAGCAGTCCATACAATGAGCAGTTCTTC. As protein: CASSPYNEQFF.

The rearrangement links TRBV19 to TRBJ1-6, with 9 bases lining up with TRBD1. The ends lost 3 bases at V and 6 bases at J; junction bases unmatched: 3. Germline lookup yields CDR1 LNHDA and CDR2 SQIVND (reference sequence). The CDR3 covers 15 residues. CDR3 protein: CASSMGQGSNSPLHF. CDR3 DNA sequence: TGTGCCAGTAGTATGGGACAGGGTAGTAATTCACCCCTCCACTTT.

CDR3 sequence: CASSFDQGRPQHF. DNA for the CDR3: TGTGCCAGCAGCTTTGATCAGGGTCGGCCCCAGCATTTT. This chain links TRBV5-6 with TRBJ1-5; a possible D gene is TRBD1 (5 bases). The CDR3 has 13 residues. The V end lost 2 bases, the J end lost 9 bases, and 12 bases lay between the germline ends. CDR1 is SGHDT and CDR2 is YYEEEE in the germline V gene.